The 10 T cell receptor beta chains below all came from one sample that was sequenced in a study of T cell repertoires in cytomegalovirus infection. TCRdb processed the reads anew with MiXCR; each CDR3 protein has one entry. The sample gives 200,000 to 250,000 distinct CDR3 sequences, roughly 12% of which show up once; under 2% is in the top ten. The specimen sequenced was PBMCs. These TCRs come from a human donor in good health (CMV status not recorded). Some clones in this sample may be carry-over from other donors' samples.

This chain uses TRBV19 with TRBJ2-6; TRBD1 matches 11 bases. In germline, CDR1 is LNHDA, CDR2 SQIVND (reference sequence). Germline trimming cut 4 bases from V and 2 bases from J; bases unmatched to any gene: 7. The length of the CDR3 is 18 residues. As DNA, the CDR3 is TGTGCCAGTAGTACCCCCGGACAGGGGGCAACTGGGGCCAACGTCCTGACTTTC. Amino acid sequence: CASSTPGQGATGANVLTF.

In this sample, this clonotype turned up many times. The genes are TRBV11-2 and TRBJ2-7; the D is unclear. CDR3 length equals 12 residues. CDR1 and CDR2 (germline): SGHAT, FQNNGV. V lost 4 bases, J lost 11 bases, and 15 bases lay in between. The CDR3 region is CASSSYSLTEYF. The CDR3 nucleotides read TGTGCCAGCAGCTCTTACAGCCTTACGGAGTACTTC.

At least ten counts were recorded for this clonotype. The gene calls are TRBV12-3 or TRBV12-4 and TRBJ2-5; tentatively, D is TRBD1 or TRBD2 (5 bases each). V shed 7 bases and J shed 6 bases, with 12 bases lying between them. The CDR3 is made up of 12 amino acids. In nucleotides, the CDR3 is TGTGCCAGCACCTTATCGGGGCAGACCCAGTACTTC. This gives the protein CASTLSGQTQYF.

This clonotype was seen many times. This chain uses TRBV6-5 with TRBJ1-1; unclear D gene. Trimming stripped 0 bases from V and 5 bases from J, with 10 bases between. Germline V lookup: CDR1 MNHEY, CDR2 SVGAGI. The CDR3 sequence is 14 residues long. CDR3 bases: TGTGCCAGCAGTTACTCGGGCCGGGGAACTGAAGCTTTCTTT. It codes for CASSYSGRGTEAFF.

The chain joins TRBV2 to TRBJ2-1, with 8 bases matching TRBD2. Trimming took 4 bases from V and 7 from J; bases not matched to a gene: 9. The germline gives CDR1 SNHLY, CDR2 FYNNEI. CDR3 length equals 15 residues. CDR3 nucleotide sequence: TGTGCCAGCAGTGGAGGAGCGGGAGTGGGAAATGAGCAGTTCTTC. Its translation is CASSGGAGVGNEQFF.

V usage is TRBV27 and J usage is TRBJ1-5, with 8 bases aligning to TRBD1. From germline, CDR1 is MNHEY and CDR2 SMNVEV (reference sequence). V lost 6 bases to trimming and J lost 5 bases; unmatched junction nucleotides: 6. The CDR3 consists of 14 residues. As DNA, the CDR3 is TGTGCCAGCAGCACTTCAGGGGGCTATCAGCCCCAGCATTTT. Its protein is CASSTSGGYQPQHF.

The rearrangement links TRBV29-1 to TRBJ2-3, with 9 bases fitting TRBD2. Germline CDR1 is SQVTM and CDR2 is ANQGSEA. The CDR3 covers 12 residues. The CDR3 loop is CIGTSNTDTQYF. The DNA for the CDR3 is TGCATCGGGACTAGCAACACAGATACGCAGTATTTT.

The genes are TRBV19 and TRBJ2-4, with TRBD2 matching 7 bases. The CDR3 spans 14 residues. The V gene's germline CDR1 is LNHDA and CDR2 SQIVND (reference sequence). V shed 5 bases, J shed 3 bases, and the junction held 4 bases outside the gene matches. The CDR3 here is CASSARDYKNIQYF. The CDR3 bases are TGTGCCAGTAGTGCTCGGGACTACAAAAACATTCAGTACTTC.

This clonotype was observed many times. The chain joins TRBV5-6 to TRBJ1-1; the D is unclear. The CDR3 has 14 residues. V gave up 0 bases and J gave up 5 bases, with 11 bases separating them. Germline V CDR1 and CDR2: SGHDT, YYEEEE. The CDR3 nucleotides are TGTGCCAGCAGCTTGGGTCTCCGCGAGACTGAAGCTTTCTTT. It translates to CASSLGLRETEAFF.

This clonotype was seen many times. The chain combines TRBV7-2 with TRBJ2-7, with 10 bases matching TRBD1. This CDR3 is 15 amino acids long. CDR1 is SGHTA, CDR2 FQGNSA, per germline. V dropped 2 bases and J dropped 3; count of bases not matched to a gene: 4. The CDR3 reads CASSLQGQGYYEQYF. In DNA, the CDR3 is TGTGCCAGCAGCTTACAGGGACAGGGGTACTACGAGCAGTACTTC.